These 25 T cell receptor beta chains were sequenced from one sample in a study of beta chain features in type 1 diabetes. The entirety of the isolated RNA underwent reverse transcription, so expressed TCRB transcripts were sequenced. Generated by immunoSEQ multiplex PCR, the TCRdb table keeps only in-frame clones and is missing some. Altogether 900,000 or so clones are present, 15% to 20% being singletons, with the ten largest covering 0.02% to 0.03%. The specimen was naive CD4+ T cells from blood. These receptors were taken from a woman aged 18-29 years in good health.

This chain uses TRBV18 with TRBJ2-5; D is ambiguous. Germline V gene data show CDR1 as KGHSH and CDR2 as LQKENI. The CDR3 sequence is 13 residues long. V lost 5 bases and J 5 bases, leaving 12 bases between the germline ends. CDR3 in amino acids: CASSTDRAETQYF. The CDR3 nucleotides read TGTGCCAGCTCAACTGATCGGGCCGAGACCCAGTACTTC.

This clone was detected a few times. J is TRBJ1-4 and V is TRBV28; unclear D gene. Trimming took 6 bases from V and 3 from J, leaving 8 bases between them. CDR1 is MDHEN, CDR2 SYDVKM, per germline. The length of the CDR3 is 13 residues. In DNA, the CDR3 is TGTGCCAGCAGGGGCGTTTCTAATGAAAAACTGTTTTTT. This translates into CASRGVSNEKLFF.

This clone was picked up a small number of times. The chain combines TRBV28 with TRBJ1-2; 7 bases map to TRBD1. The germline gives CDR1 MDHEN, CDR2 SYDVKM. There are 15 residues in the CDR3. J gave up 4 bases and V 2 bases, and 7 bases lay outside the gene matches. CDR3 bases: TGTGCCAGCAGTTTAGCGTCGGCAGGGGGCTATGGCTACACCTTC. Amino acid sequence: CASSLASAGGYGYTF.

Concerning this clone: This sample includes further DNA sequences coding for the same CDR3. This chain uses TRBV5-6 with TRBJ2-7, with D unresolved. The CDR3 totals 12 residues. From germline, CDR1 is SGHDT and CDR2 YYEEEE. V was pared by 0 bases and J by 2 bases, with 3 bases between. CDR3 DNA sequence: TGTGCCAGCAGCTTGGGGGCCTACGAGCAGTACTTC. Amino acids: CASSLGAYEQYF.

This clone was seen only a few times. The chain joins TRBV15 to TRBJ1-5; TRBD1 matches at 7 bases. Looked up from germline, CDR1 is LNHNV and CDR2 is YYDKDF (reference sequence). The CDR3 contains 15 residues. Germline trimming cut 0 bases from V and 11 bases from J; bases unmatched to any gene: 10. The CDR3 DNA reads as TGTGCCACCAGCAGAGATGATCGGGACAGTCCATCCCAGCATTTT. It specifies CATSRDDRDSPSQHF.

The rearrangement links TRBV14 to TRBJ2-5; 8 nucleotides agree with TRBD1. The CDR3 length is 13 residues. Germline assignment: CDR1 SGHDN and CDR2 FVKESK. V dropped 2 bases and J dropped 5; count of bases not matched to a gene: 1. CDR3 in DNA: TGTGCCAGCAGCCAACGGACAGGGGAGACCCAGTACTTC. Translating gives CASSQRTGETQYF.

This clone showed up just a few times. The chain has TRBV4-3 and TRBJ2-2; 9 bases agree with TRBD1. The trim removed 0 bases at V and 5 bases at J, leaving 7 bases unmatched. This CDR3 has 17 amino acids. The germline V gene encodes CDR1 LGHNA and CDR2 YSLEER. Here the CDR3 reads CASSQEPGTGWTGELFF. The CDR3 DNA sequence: TGCGCCAGCAGCCAAGAACCCGGGACAGGGTGGACCGGGGAGCTGTTTTTT.

The rearrangement uses TRBV28 and TRBJ1-5, with D uncertain. Per germline, CDR1 MDHEN and CDR2 SYDVKM. V was clipped by 2 bases and J by 0 bases, with 5 bases between them. The CDR3 spans 14 residues. The CDR3 is CASSLVYSNQPQHF. The CDR3 coding sequence is TGTGCCAGCAGTTTAGTTTATAGCAATCAGCCCCAGCATTTT.

The chain recombines TRBV28 with TRBJ2-1, with a weak D call TRBD1 (6 bases). V shed 5 bases and J shed 5 bases, with 22 bases lying between them. The CDR3 is 17 amino acids. CDR1 is MDHEN and CDR2 is SYDVKM in the germline V gene. The CDR3 DNA sequence: TGTGCCAGCAGTAACTGGGACAACCCATACATTAACAATGAGCAGTTCTTC. Protein product: CASSNWDNPYINNEQFF.

The chain joins TRBV5-1 to TRBJ1-4, with 11 bases matching TRBD1. This CDR3 spans 16 amino acids. CDR1 is SGHRS and CDR2 is YFSETQ in the germline V gene. The V gene end was trimmed by 4 bases and the J gene end by 3 bases; junction bases not matched to a gene: 5. In DNA, the CDR3 is TGCGCCAGCAGCAAAGAGGACAGGGGGCCTAATGAAAAACTGTTTTTT. Translating gives CASSKEDRGPNEKLFF.

This clone was observed many times. V gene TRBV28 combines with J gene TRBJ2-1, with D perhaps TRBD1 or TRBD2 (5 bases each). Germline CDR1 reads MDHEN; CDR2 reads SYDVKM. Trimming pared 2 bases from V and 5 bases from J, leaving 13 bases between. This CDR3 has 15 residues. The CDR3 DNA sequence: TGTGCCAGCAGTTTACCATGGGGGAGAAACAATGAGCAGTTCTTC. It translates to CASSLPWGRNNEQFF.

This chain uses TRBV7-2 with TRBJ1-5; D not certain. Germline-derived CDR1 and CDR2 are SGHTA and FQGNSA. This CDR3 has 13 amino acids. V lost 5 bases and J 7 bases, leaving 12 bases between the germline ends. The DNA for the CDR3 is TGTGCCAGCAGCCCATGGACTGACCAGCCCCAGCATTTT. Translation: CASSPWTDQPQHF. Based on the CDR3 plus reference TRBV7-2 and TRBJ1-5, the full variable domain is GAGVSQSPSNKVTEKGKDVELRCDPISGHTALYWYRQSLGQGLEFLIYFQGNSAPDKSGLPSDRFSAERTGGSVSTLTIQRTQQEDSAVYLCASSPWTDQPQHFGDGTRLSIL.

This chain connects TRBV4-1 to TRBJ2-5; no reliable D call. The germline CDR1 and CDR2 sequences are MGHRA and YSYEKL. V was cut by 0 bases and J by 10 bases, with 9 bases left in between. The CDR3 covers 12 residues. CDR3 sequence reads: CASSQDSSLQYF. DNA of the CDR3: TGCGCCAGCAGCCAAGATTCAAGTCTCCAGTACTTC.

The CDR3 spells CVLGRGRTYYEQYF. In nucleotides, the CDR3 is TGTGTCTTAGGCAGGGGTAGAACCTACTACGAGCAGTACTTC. The chain carries TRBV5-4 and TRBJ2-7, with D possibly matching TRBD1 (6 bases). In germline, CDR1 is SGHNT, CDR2 YYREEE (reference sequence). This CDR3 contains 14 residues.

This clone showed up just a few times. The V and J genes are TRBV7-8 and TRBJ2-7; D unclear. CDR1 is SGHVS and CDR2 is FQNEAQ in the germline V gene. The CDR3 has 15 amino acids. The V and J ends lost 0 bases and 4 bases respectively, with 13 bases between them. The CDR3 sequence: CASSLAQGAIYEQYF. The CDR3 DNA reads TGTGCCAGCAGCTTAGCACAAGGAGCAATTTACGAGCAGTACTTC.

This clone appeared a few times. V usage is TRBV6-4 and J usage is TRBJ2-1, with D possibly being TRBD1 (5 bases). V was shortened by 4 bases and J by 2 bases, with 12 bases between the two germline ends. This CDR3 region has 15 residues. CDR1 MRHNA and CDR2 SNTAGT come from the germline V gene. CDR3 region: CASSAGAVTYNEQFF. The DNA for the CDR3 is TGTGCCAGCAGTGCTGGGGCAGTCACCTACAATGAGCAGTTCTTC.

This clone has a handful of counts. The rearrangement links TRBV9 to TRBJ2-1; D gene uncertain. The CDR3 consists of 11 residues. Between the trimmed V and J ends, which lost 0 bases and 7 bases, there was a span of 2 bases. Looked up from germline, CDR1 is SGDLS and CDR2 is YYNGEE. Written as DNA, the CDR3 is TGTGCCAGCAGCGTAGCGAATGAGCAGTTCTTC. Its protein product is CASSVANEQFF.

This clone occurred a few times. V usage is TRBV5-6 and J usage is TRBJ1-2; D is ambiguous. Trimming took off 4 bases at V and 7 bases at J, with 8 bases between the two ends. This CDR3 is 11 amino acids long. CDR1 is SGHDT, CDR2 YYEEEE, per germline. The CDR3 region is CASSVRRGYTF. In DNA, the CDR3 is TGTGCCAGCAGCGTCCGACGTGGCTACACCTTC.

The chain carries TRBV5-1 and TRBJ2-2, with TRBD2 as a possible D gene (6 bases). The CDR3 runs to 16 residues. Trimming removed 1 base at V and 1 base at J, with 11 bases between. The germline V gene encodes CDR1 SGHRS and CDR2 YFSETQ. CDR3 protein: CASSLWVSGNTGELFF. DNA of the CDR3: TGCGCCAGCAGCTTGTGGGTTAGCGGGAACACCGGGGAGCTGTTTTTT. The variable domain in full, completed from reference TRBV5-1 and TRBJ2-2, reads KAGVTQTPRYLIKTRGQQVTLSCSPISGHRSVSWYQQTPGQGLQFLFEYFSETQRNKGNFPGRFSGRQFSNSRSEMNVSTLELGDSALYLCASSLWVSGNTGELFFGEGSRLTVL.

CDR3 nucleotides: TGTGCCAGCAGCTACAGTGCACTCTACAATGAGCAGTTCTTC. It specifies CASSYSALYNEQFF. The gene calls are TRBV11-2 and TRBJ2-1, with D hard to call. The ends were cut back, 4 bases at V and 3 bases at J, with 10 bases in the middle. This CDR3 contains 14 residues. In germline, CDR1 is SGHAT, CDR2 FQNNGV. Full variable domain (remainder filled in from reference TRBV11-2 and TRBJ2-1): EAGVAQSPRYKIIEKRQSVAFWCNPISGHATLYWYQQILGQGPKLLIQFQNNGVVDDSQLPKDRFSAERLKGVDSTLKIQPAKLEDSAVYLCASSYSALYNEQFFGPGTRLTVL.

The V gene is TRBV28, the J gene TRBJ2-4; 7 bases are shared with TRBD2. Germline assignment: CDR1 MDHEN and CDR2 SYDVKM. There are 15 residues in the CDR3. Germline trimming cut 4 bases from V and 6 bases from J; bases unmatched to any gene: 9. Here the CDR3 DNA reads TGTGCCAGCAGTTCACCAGCGGGGCTTATAAACATTCAGTACTTC. It is translated as CASSSPAGLINIQYF.

The V call is TRBV9, the J call TRBJ1-3; possibly TRBD1 for D (5 bases). Germline CDR1 and CDR2: SGDLS and YYNGEE. V lost 2 bases, J lost 6 bases, and 15 bases lay in between. The CDR3 spans 15 residues. CDR3 protein: CASSVLCRGLNTIYF. CDR3 in DNA: TGTGCCAGCAGCGTTCTCTGCCGGGGGTTAAACACCATATATTTT.

The J gene is TRBJ2-1, the V gene TRBV11-3; TRBD1 agrees at 7 bases. Germline CDR1 reads SGHNT; CDR2 reads YENEEA. V dropped 5 bases and J dropped 9; count of bases not matched to a gene: 10. There are 14 residues in the CDR3. The CDR3 DNA reads TGTGCCAGCAGCCCCAACAGGGGCCTGAGTGAGCAGTTCTTC. Its protein is CASSPNRGLSEQFF.

The chain links TRBV10-3 to TRBJ1-5, with D possibly matching TRBD1 (5 bases). V shed 10 bases and J shed 2 bases, with 18 bases lying between them. Germline V gene data show CDR1 as ENHRY and CDR2 as SYGVKD. CDR3 length equals 15 residues. CDR3 loop: CASREGSKRNQPQHF. The CDR3 DNA sequence: TGTGCCAGCAGGGAGGGCTCCAAACGCAATCAGCCCCAGCATTTT.

Only a few counts were recorded for this clone. The rearrangement uses TRBV4-3 and TRBJ2-5; 10 bases map to TRBD2. In germline, CDR1 is LGHNA, CDR2 YSLEER. J was trimmed by 1 base and V by 0 bases; bases with no gene match: 5. The CDR3 sequence is 17 residues long. The CDR3: CASSQDLSGRAQETQYF. CDR3 sequence (DNA): TGCGCCAGCAGCCAAGATCTGAGCGGGAGGGCCCAAGAGACCCAGTACTTC.